This TCR beta chain was sequenced during a study of blood T cell repertoires in COVID-19. Authors' processing steps: Cell counts per sample came from amplifying reference gene primers. Clones were sequenced by immunoSEQ multiplex PCR, and TCRdb holds only the in-frame ones, with some missing. V and J calls and clone size come straight from that table; D and trimming were deduced from the DNA. The sample lists 330,000 or so clones; 89% were seen once. The V segment lost 3 bases and the J segment 4 bases; nucleotides outside the gene matches: 6. CDR3 length equals 15 residues. Per the germline V gene, CDR1 is MDHEN and CDR2 is SYDVKM. This clone was detected only once.

The chain employs TRBV28 and TRBJ1-5; TRBD1 matches 7 bases. This sequence originates from a woman aged 60-75 years with COVID-19, enrolled during active disease. The sample consisted of peripheral blood. CDR3 DNA sequence: TGTGCCAGCAGTTTGCAGACAGGGAGGAATCAGCCCCAGCATTTT. Protein product: CASSLQTGRNQPQHF.